This T cell receptor (beta chain) was obtained from a study of blood T cell repertoires in COVID-19. As for the study in general: Samples representing acute and convalescent COVID-19 were sourced from the United States, Italy and Spain. T cells, B-cell-depleted T cells, or PBMCs supplied cDNA or gDNA.

This CDR3 spans 14 amino acids. CDR1 is SGHTA and CDR2 is FQGTGA in the germline V gene. Deletions cut 2 bases from V and 1 base from J, with 7 bases between. In the source study's methods: For nucleated cells, counts were estimated from reference gene primer amplification. Profiled with immunoSEQ multiplex PCR; TCRdb holds only in-frame clones, not every one. The V and J calls and clone size were taken over from that table, and D and trimming were inferred from the DNA. The sample has 15,000 to 20,000 clones; roughly nine tenths are singletons. The rearrangement joins TRBV7-3 to TRBJ2-3; D not certain. Sequenced: peripheral blood. The clonotype comes from a human donor in a cohort sampled during active COVID-19. CDR3: CASSLRLGTDTQYF. CDR3 nucleotide sequence: TGTGCCAGCAGCTTACGATTAGGCACAGATACGCAGTATTTT. Drawing the rest from reference TRBV7-3 and TRBJ2-3, the complete variable domain is GAGVSQTPSNKVTEKGKYVELRCDPISGHTALYWYRQSLGQGPEFLIYFQGTGAADDSGLPNDRFFAVRPEGSVSTLKIQRTERGDSAVYLCASSLRLGTDTQYFGPGTRLTVL.